This T cell receptor (beta chain) was captured by sequencing in a study of shared clonotypes between healthy human individuals. CD4+ cells yielded CD45RA+ naive and CD45RA-negative memory subsets. It was across several immunoSEQ plates that each subset's genomic DNA was evenly split. Repertoires were generated with immunoSEQ multiplex PCR, while TCRdb's copy carries only in-frame clones and drops some. The sample has a few million clones; almost 96% are singletons. V lost 7 bases, J lost 0 bases, and 16 bases lay in between. This CDR3 has 14 residues. Germline values: CDR1 SQVTM, CDR2 ANQGSEA. Study conclusions and caveats: Clonotype sharing among donors was expected to depend on sequencing depth. It was the non-shared clonotypes that had lower generation probabilities than clonotypes shared by all four donors.

In the case of this clone: Its antigen is not known.

The sequence was collected from a man aged 18-30 years in good health. This chain joins TRBV29-1 and TRBJ2-7; D remains ambiguous. The source material was naive CD4+ T cells sorted from blood. As for subset: CD45RA+ positively selected. In nucleotides, the CDR3 is TGCAGCGGGCTCGGCAGTCAACCCTCCTACGAGCAGTACTTC. Encoded protein: CSGLGSQPSYEQYF.